This T cell receptor (beta chain) emerged from a study of quantifying T cell responses using KT2 cells. Study context: TCR alpha and beta constant-region primers primed reverse transcription of RNA. Estimated efficiency of the T4 ligation step was above 8.5% under optimum conditions. Study results and limitations: KT2 clone alpha and beta sequence counts scaled linearly with input KT2 cell number.

A single-stranded UMI oligo with SP2 sequence was ligated to cDNA 3' ends. First-round PCR used 4 cycles and beta primers RC1.1 and RC1.2 covering TRBC1 and TRBC2. From the second PCR onward, TCR alpha and beta chains were processed separately. TCRdb recomputed calls from the UMI-ligation and nested PCR reads with MiXCR, one row per CDR3 protein. The sample lists 39,000 or so distinct CDR3 sequences, over 15% occurring once. On this clonotype itself: Its matching antigen is unknown.

Unfractionated PBMC were spiked with known numbers of KT2 clone cells. With 7 bases clipped from V and 8 bases from J, the junction kept 12 bases outside the gene matches. The CDR3 is 15 residues long. The sequenced sample was PBMCs spiked with cells of the T cell clone KT2. The receptor was isolated from a human donor. The V gene is TRBV12-3 or TRBV12-4, the J gene TRBJ2-3, with 10 positions matching TRBD2. The CDR3 loop reads CASTPGESSGSTQYF. DNA of the CDR3: TGTGCCAGCACCCCCGGAGAGTCTAGCGGGAGTACGCAGTATTTT.